Listed here is a single TCR beta chain. The sample comes from a study of OX40 agonist ivuxolimab in advanced cancers. Looking at the study overall: Prior checkpoint blockade (anti-PD-1, anti-PD-L1 or anti-CTLA-4) was permitted; approximately 40% had it.

Assay used: immunoSEQ multiplex PCR; TCRdb lists only in-frame clones, some missing. The repertoire holds about 39,000 clones, with about 93% as singletons. The CDR3 covers 17 residues. The germline V gene encodes CDR1 SEHNR and CDR2 FQNEAQ (reference sequence). V shed 1 base and J shed 2 bases, with 16 bases lying between them. The receptor comes from an adult with an advanced solid tumor such as melanoma, head and neck, liver or kidney cancer. This specimen was CD4+ or CD8+ T cells sorted from blood, taken in a trial of the OX40 agonist ivuxolimab. The V call is TRBV7-9, the J call TRBJ2-3; TRBD1 might be the D (6 bases). CDR3 in DNA: TGTGCCAGCAGCTTAGGGTGGGTCGGGACACCCACAGATACGCAGTATTTT. The encoded protein is CASSLGWVGTPTDTQYF.